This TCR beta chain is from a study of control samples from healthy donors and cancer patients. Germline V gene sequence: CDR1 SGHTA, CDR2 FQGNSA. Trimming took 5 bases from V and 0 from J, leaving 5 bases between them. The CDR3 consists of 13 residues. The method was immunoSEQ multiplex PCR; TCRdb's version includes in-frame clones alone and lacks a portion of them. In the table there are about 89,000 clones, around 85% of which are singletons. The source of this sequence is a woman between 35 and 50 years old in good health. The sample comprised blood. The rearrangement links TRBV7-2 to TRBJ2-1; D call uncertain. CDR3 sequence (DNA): TGTGCCAGCAGCATGAGCTCCTACAATGAGCAGTTCTTC. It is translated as CASSMSSYNEQFF.